This is a list of T cell receptor beta chains from one sample in a study of T cell responses to AZD1222 COVID-19 vaccine. Only in-frame clones appear in the TCRdb table, and some are missing; sequencing was by immunoSEQ multiplex PCR. The table has about 120,000 clones, roughly nine tenths seen once. Sequencing was performed on peripheral blood, taken on day 0 of AZD1222 vaccination. The receptors derive from an adult in good health. The CDR3 runs from the conserved cysteine through the conserved F or W. A D gene is named only where the DNA matches it firmly. A clone size is listed for some rows: how often the clone was seen (once, few, many), or a class if it is expanded.

j_gene	v_gene	d_gene	abundance	CDR3aa	CDR3nt
TRBJ2-5	TRBV7-2	-	-	CASSLPGLETQYF	TGTGCCAGCAGCTTACCGGGGTTAGAGACCCAGTACTTC
TRBJ1-1	TRBV27	-	-	CASSEKVDTEAFF	TGTGCCAGCAGCGAAAAAGTGGACACTGAAGCTTTCTTT
TRBJ2-7	TRBV27	-	-	CASGPNYEQYF	TGTGCCAGCGGGCCAAACTACGAGCAGTACTTC
TRBJ2-5	TRBV4-1	-	-	CASSDTNPGLRETQYF	TGCGCCAGCAGCGACACTAACCCAGGACTAAGAGAGACCCAGTACTTC
TRBJ2-7	TRBV29-1	-	-	CSAFGALPYEQYF	TGCAGCGCTTTCGGGGCCCTACCTTACGAGCAGTACTTC
TRBJ2-2	TRBV24-1	-	many	CATSGAGELFF	TGTGCCACCTCGGGGGCCGGGGAGCTGTTTTTT
TRBJ2-3	TRBV2	TRBD2	-	CASSEGAGADDTQYF	TGTGCCAGCAGCGAAGGAGCGGGAGCTGACGATACGCAGTATTTT
TRBJ2-1	TRBV2	-	-	CASSQAVGGEQFF	TGTGCCAGCAGTCAGGCTGTGGGCGGCGAGCAGTTCTTC
TRBJ2-2	TRBV5-1	TRBD2	-	CASSLGSSGPGELFF	TGCGCCAGCAGCTTGGGGTCTAGCGGGCCCGGGGAGCTGTTTTTT
TRBJ2-7	TRBV5-6	-	-	CASSFRPKEYEQYF	TGTGCCAGCAGCTTCCGGCCGAAGGAGTACGAGCAGTACTTC
TRBJ2-3	TRBV5-4	TRBD2	-	CASSPLAGDTDTQYF	TGTGCCAGCAGCCCGCTAGCGGGAGACACAGATACGCAGTATTTT
TRBJ1-2	TRBV2	-	-	CASSLGNNYGYTF	TGTGCCAGCAGCCTCGGGAATAACTATGGCTACACCTTC
TRBJ2-3	TRBV4-2	-	-	CASSQEPVTGDTQYF	TGTGCCAGCAGCCAAGAACCAGTAACGGGGGATACGCAGTATTTT
TRBJ2-7	TRBV23-1	TRBD2	-	CASSQPPLAGYEQYF	TGCGCCAGCAGTCAACCCCCACTAGCGGGCTACGAGCAGTACTTC
TRBJ1-1	TRBV4-2	-	-	CASRGGGDTEAFF	TGTGCCAGCAGGGGAGGGGGTGACACTGAAGCTTTCTTT
TRBJ2-5	TRBV7-9	TRBD2	-	CASSFLREGQETQYF	TGTGCCAGCAGCTTTCTGCGGGAGGGCCAAGAGACCCAGTACTTC
TRBJ1-1	TRBV29-1	-	-	CSVDSGDTEAFF	TGCAGCGTTGACTCAGGGGACACTGAAGCTTTCTTT
TRBJ1-1	TRBV7-9	-	-	CASSSTGMNTEAFF	TGTGCCAGCAGCTCAACAGGGATGAACACTGAAGCTTTCTTT
TRBJ2-7	TRBV27	TRBD1	-	CASSPNRGVYEQYF	TGTGCCAGCAGTCCCAACAGGGGGGTCTACGAGCAGTACTTC
TRBJ2-3	TRBV5-4	TRBD2	-	CASSSRLAGVTDTQYF	TGTGCCAGCAGCTCCCGACTAGCGGGAGTCACAGATACGCAGTATTTT
TRBJ2-1	TRBV27	-	-	CASSLSASLDEQFF	TGTGCCAGCAGTTTATCGGCTAGTCTCGATGAGCAGTTCTTC
TRBJ1-5	TRBV27	-	-	CASSPLAGSQPQHF	TGTGCCAGCAGTCCGCTCGCCGGGAGTCAGCCCCAGCATTTT
TRBJ1-5	TRBV19	-	-	CASSMGNQPQHF	TGTGCCAGTAGTATGGGAAATCAGCCCCAGCATTTT
TRBJ1-1	TRBV19	-	-	CASRRDWASPNTEAFF	TGTGCCAGTAGGAGGGACTGGGCTTCCCCGAACACTGAAGCTTTCTTT
TRBJ1-1	TRBV3-1/TRBV3-2	-	-	CASSPQGMNTEAFF	TGTGCCAGCTCCCCACAGGGTATGAACACTGAAGCTTTCTTT
TRBJ2-3	TRBV7-9	-	few	CASSPPGFSTDTQYF	TGTGCCAGCAGCCCCCCAGGGTTCTCCACAGATACGCAGTATTTT
TRBJ2-7	TRBV12-3/TRBV12-4	-	-	CASSLARHEQYF	TGTGCCAGCAGTTTAGCTCGGCACGAGCAGTACTTC
TRBJ1-5	TRBV10-3	-	-	CAISEWGGITNQPQHF	TGTGCCATCAGTGAGTGGGGGGGCATTACAAATCAGCCCCAGCATTTT
TRBJ1-2	TRBV3-1/TRBV3-2	-	-	CASSQDRGPDYGYTF	TGTGCCAGCAGCCAAGATAGGGGCCCGGACTATGGCTACACCTTC
TRBJ2-1	TRBV7-9	-	once	CASSPPGLGNEQFF	TGTGCCAGCAGCCCCCCGGGCCTCGGGAATGAGCAGTTCTTC
TRBJ1-5	TRBV2	TRBD1	-	CASSRLQGSGQPQHF	TGTGCCAGCAGCCGTTTACAGGGGTCTGGGCAGCCCCAGCATTTT
TRBJ2-7	TRBV5-6	-	-	CASSLLRSGEQYF	TGTGCCAGCAGCTTGCTTCGGTCTGGCGAGCAGTACTTC
TRBJ2-1	TRBV30	-	-	CAWSGTPEQFF	TGTGCCTGGAGTGGGACACCGGAGCAGTTCTTC
TRBJ1-2	TRBV6-1	TRBD1	once	CASSEAPGGYGYTF	TGTGCCAGCAGTGAAGCCCCAGGGGGCTATGGCTACACCTTC
TRBJ1-1	TRBV7-2	-	-	CASSLAGGSTEAFF	TGTGCCAGCAGCTTAGCCGGGGGCTCCACTGAAGCTTTCTTT
TRBJ1-2	TRBV6-5	-	-	CASSPGPHYGYTF	TGTGCCAGCAGTCCGGGACCACACTATGGCTACACCTTC
TRBJ1-2	TRBV6-5	-	-	CASSYSGRGGYTF	TGTGCCAGCAGTTACTCCGGGCGGGGTGGCTACACCTTC
TRBJ1-4	TRBV5-1	-	-	CASSLRGDNEKLFF	TGCGCCAGCAGCTTGCGAGGGGATAATGAAAAACTGTTTTTT
TRBJ1-2	TRBV6-2/TRBV6-3	TRBD1	-	CASSYRGLGYTF	TGTGCCAGCAGTTACAGGGGGCTCGGCTACACCTTC
TRBJ2-3	TRBV7-8	TRBD2	-	CASSLAHFSGRALADTQYF	TGTGCCAGCAGCTTAGCGCATTTTAGCGGGAGGGCCTTAGCAGATACGCAGTATTTT
TRBJ2-7	TRBV5-6	-	-	CASSLRAELYEQYF	TGTGCCAGCAGCTTAAGGGCGGAACTCTACGAGCAGTACTTC
TRBJ2-3	TRBV5-1	-	-	CASSLVAGGTQYF	TGCGCCAGCAGCTTGGTGGCAGGCGGCACGCAGTATTTT
TRBJ2-1	TRBV12-3/TRBV12-4	-	-	CASSPGPYNEQFF	TGTGCCAGCAGTCCGGGACCGTACAATGAGCAGTTCTTC
TRBJ1-4	TRBV10-1	-	-	CANTSDRGGEKLFF	TGCGCCAACACTTCGGACCGGGGGGGTGAAAAACTGTTTTTT
TRBJ1-1	TRBV2	TRBD1	-	CASSEFTQGSEAFF	TGTGCCAGCAGTGAATTTACACAGGGGTCCGAAGCTTTCTTT
TRBJ2-5	TRBV5-1	TRBD1	-	CASSFRGTQETQYF	TGCGCCAGCAGCTTCAGGGGGACACAAGAGACCCAGTACTTC
TRBJ2-7	TRBV18	TRBD1	-	CASSPRDRVYEQYF	TGTGCCAGCTCACCTCGGGACAGGGTCTACGAGCAGTACTTC
TRBJ1-3	TRBV2	TRBD1	once	CASRRDRPQHSWNTIYF	TGTGCCAGCAGACGGGACAGGCCGCAACACTCCTGGAACACCATATATTTT